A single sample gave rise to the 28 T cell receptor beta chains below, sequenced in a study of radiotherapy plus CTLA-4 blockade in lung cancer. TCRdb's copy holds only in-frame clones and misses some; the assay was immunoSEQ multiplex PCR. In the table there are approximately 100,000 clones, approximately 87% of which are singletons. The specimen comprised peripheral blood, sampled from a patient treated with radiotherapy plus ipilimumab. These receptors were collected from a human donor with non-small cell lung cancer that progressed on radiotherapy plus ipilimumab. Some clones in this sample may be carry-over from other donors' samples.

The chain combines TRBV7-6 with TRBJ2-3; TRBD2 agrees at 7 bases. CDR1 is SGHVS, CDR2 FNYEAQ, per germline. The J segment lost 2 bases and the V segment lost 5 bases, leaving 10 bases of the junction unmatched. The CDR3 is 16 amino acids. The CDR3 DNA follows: TGTGCCAGCAGCCGGTATCTAGGGAGGGACACAGATACGCAGTATTTT. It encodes CASSRYLGRDTDTQYF.

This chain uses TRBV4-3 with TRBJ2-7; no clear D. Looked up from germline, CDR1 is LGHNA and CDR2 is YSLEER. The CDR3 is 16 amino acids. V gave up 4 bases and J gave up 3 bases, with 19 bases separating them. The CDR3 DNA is TGCGCCAGCAGCCCAGAAAAGGGAAGGCCTGACTACGAGCAGTACTTC. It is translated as CASSPEKGRPDYEQYF.

CDR3 nucleotide sequence: TGCGCCAGCAGCTTGTTATCGGGGCAGGCTTTCTTT. Its protein product is CASSLLSGQAFF. The chain carries TRBV5-1 and TRBJ1-1; a weak D match, TRBD1 (5 bases). V gave up 1 base and J gave up 11 bases, with 12 bases separating them. The CDR3 has 12 amino acids. CDR1 and CDR2 (germline): SGHRS, YFSETQ.

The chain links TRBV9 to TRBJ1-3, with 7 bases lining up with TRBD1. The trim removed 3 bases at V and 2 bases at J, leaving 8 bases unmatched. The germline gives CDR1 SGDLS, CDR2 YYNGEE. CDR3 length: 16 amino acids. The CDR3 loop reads CASSAPRGGAGNTIYF. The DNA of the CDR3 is TGTGCCAGCAGCGCCCCCAGGGGGGGGGCTGGAAACACCATATATTTT. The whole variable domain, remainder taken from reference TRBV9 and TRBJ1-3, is DSGVTQTPKHLITATGQRVTLRCSPRSGDLSVYWYQQSLDQGLQFLIQYYNGEERAKGNILERFSAQQFPDLHSELNLSSLELGDSALYFCASSAPRGGAGNTIYFGEGSWLTVV.

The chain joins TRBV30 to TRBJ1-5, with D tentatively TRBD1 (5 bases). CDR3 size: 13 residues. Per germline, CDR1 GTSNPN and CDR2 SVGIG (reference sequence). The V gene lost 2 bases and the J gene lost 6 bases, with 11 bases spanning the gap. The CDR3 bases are TGTGCCTGGAGTTTGGGGGAAGGTCAGCCCCAGCATTTT. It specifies CAWSLGEGQPQHF. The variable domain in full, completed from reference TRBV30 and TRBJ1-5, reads SQTIHQWPATLVQPVGSPLSLECTVEGTSNPNLYWYRQAAGRGLQLLFYSVGIGQISSEVPQNLSASRPQDRQFILSSKKLLLSDSGFYLCAWSLGEGQPQHFGDGTRLSIL.

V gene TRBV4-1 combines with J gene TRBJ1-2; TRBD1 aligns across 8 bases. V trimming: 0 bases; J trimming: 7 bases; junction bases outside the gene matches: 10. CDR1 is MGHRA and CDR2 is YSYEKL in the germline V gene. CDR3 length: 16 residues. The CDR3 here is CASSQEYSRTGSGYTF. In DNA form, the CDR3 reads TGCGCCAGCAGCCAAGAATATTCGAGGACAGGGAGTGGCTACACCTTC.

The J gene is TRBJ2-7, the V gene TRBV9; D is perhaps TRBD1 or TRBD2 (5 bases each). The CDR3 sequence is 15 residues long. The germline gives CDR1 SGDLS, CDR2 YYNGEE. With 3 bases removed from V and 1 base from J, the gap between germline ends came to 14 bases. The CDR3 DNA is TGTGCCAGCAGCGCTGGCCCGAGGGGTTCCTACGAGCAGTACTTC. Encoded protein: CASSAGPRGSYEQYF. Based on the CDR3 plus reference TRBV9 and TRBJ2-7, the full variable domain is DSGVTQTPKHLITATGQRVTLRCSPRSGDLSVYWYQQSLDQGLQFLIQYYNGEERAKGNILERFSAQQFPDLHSELNLSSLELGDSALYFCASSAGPRGSYEQYFGPGTRLTVT.

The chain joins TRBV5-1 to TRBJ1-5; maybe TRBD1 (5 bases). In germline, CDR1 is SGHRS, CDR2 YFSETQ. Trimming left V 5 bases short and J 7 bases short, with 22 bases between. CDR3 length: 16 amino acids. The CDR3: CASRTPGGEGRQPQHF. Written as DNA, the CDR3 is TGCGCCAGCAGAACGCCCGGGGGGGAAGGTCGACAGCCCCAGCATTTT.

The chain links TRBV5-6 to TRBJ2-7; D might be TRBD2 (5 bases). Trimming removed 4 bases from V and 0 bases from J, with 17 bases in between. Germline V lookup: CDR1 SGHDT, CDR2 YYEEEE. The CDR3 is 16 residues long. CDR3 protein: CASSRLPEGSSYEQYF. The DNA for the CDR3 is TGTGCCAGCAGCCGACTACCAGAGGGCAGCTCCTACGAGCAGTACTTC.

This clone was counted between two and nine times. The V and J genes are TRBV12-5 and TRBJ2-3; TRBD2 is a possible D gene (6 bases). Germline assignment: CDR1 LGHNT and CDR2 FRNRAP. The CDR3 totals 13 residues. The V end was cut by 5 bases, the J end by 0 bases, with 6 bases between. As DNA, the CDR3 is TGTGCTAGTGGTCGGGGGAGCACAGATACGCAGTATTTT. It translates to CASGRGSTDTQYF.

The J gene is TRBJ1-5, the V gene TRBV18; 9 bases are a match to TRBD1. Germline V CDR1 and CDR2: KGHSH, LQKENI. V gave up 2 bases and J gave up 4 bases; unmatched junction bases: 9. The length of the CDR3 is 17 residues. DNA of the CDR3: TGTGCCAGCTCACCAACGCCCGGGACAGGGAGGAATCAGCCCCAGCATTTT. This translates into CASSPTPGTGRNQPQHF.

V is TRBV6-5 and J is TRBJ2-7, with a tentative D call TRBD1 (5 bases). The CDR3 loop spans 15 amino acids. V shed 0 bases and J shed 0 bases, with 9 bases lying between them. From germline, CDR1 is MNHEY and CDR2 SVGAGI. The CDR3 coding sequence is TGTGCCAGCAGTTACTCTTATGGGGCCTCCTACGAGCAGTACTTC. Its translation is CASSYSYGASYEQYF.

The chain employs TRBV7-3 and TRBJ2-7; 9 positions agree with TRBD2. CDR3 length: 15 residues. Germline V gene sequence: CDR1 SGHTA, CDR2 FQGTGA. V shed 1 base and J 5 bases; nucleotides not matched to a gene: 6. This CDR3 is CASSLMRGGRNEQYF. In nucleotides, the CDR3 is TGTGCCAGCAGCTTAATGCGGGGGGGCAGGAACGAGCAGTACTTC.

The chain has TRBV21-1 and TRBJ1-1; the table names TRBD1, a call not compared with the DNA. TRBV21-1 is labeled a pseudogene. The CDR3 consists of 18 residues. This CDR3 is CASSTRFLGDRALGGAFF. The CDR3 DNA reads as TGTGCCAGCAGCACCCGCTTCCTCGGAGACAGGGCCCTCGGGGGAGCTTTCTTT.

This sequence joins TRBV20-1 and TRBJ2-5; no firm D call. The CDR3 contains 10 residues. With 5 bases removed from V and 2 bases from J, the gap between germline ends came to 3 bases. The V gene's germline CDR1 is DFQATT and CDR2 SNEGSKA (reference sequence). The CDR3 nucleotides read TGCAGTGCTCTACAAGAGACCCAGTACTTC. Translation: CSALQETQYF.

The CDR3 loop reads CASSTSRGADSPLHF. The CDR3 region has the DNA TGTGCCAGTAGTACCTCGCGGGGGGCTGATTCACCCCTCCACTTT. The rearrangement uses TRBV19 and TRBJ1-6; a possible D gene is TRBD1 (6 bases). The germline CDR1 and CDR2 sequences are LNHDA and SQIVND (reference sequence). V was pared by 4 bases and J by 8 bases, with 15 bases between. The CDR3 runs 15 residues.

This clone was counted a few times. In nucleotides, the CDR3 is TGTGCCACCTCGAGGGGGGGCAGCGACGAGCAGTACTTC. It yields the protein CATSRGGSDEQYF. This chain uses TRBV25-1 with TRBJ2-7; D is perhaps TRBD2 (7 bases). The CDR3 consists of 13 residues. Looked up from germline, CDR1 is MGHDK and CDR2 is SYGVNS. Trimming shortened V by 10 bases and J by 5 bases, and 18 bases separated the two germline ends.

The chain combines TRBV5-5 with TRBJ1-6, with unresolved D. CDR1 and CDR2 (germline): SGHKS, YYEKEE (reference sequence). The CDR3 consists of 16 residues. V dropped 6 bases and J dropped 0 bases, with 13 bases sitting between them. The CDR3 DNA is TGTGCCAGCACCTCGACTGGAAGCTCCTATAATTCACCCCTCCACTTT. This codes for CASTSTGSSYNSPLHF.

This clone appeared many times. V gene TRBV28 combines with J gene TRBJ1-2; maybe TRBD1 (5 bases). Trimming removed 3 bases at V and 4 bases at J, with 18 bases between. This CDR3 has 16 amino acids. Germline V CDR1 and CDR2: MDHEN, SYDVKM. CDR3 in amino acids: CASSFPTANVGYGYTF. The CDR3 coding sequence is TGTGCCAGCAGTTTTCCGACAGCAAACGTGGGCTATGGCTACACCTTC.

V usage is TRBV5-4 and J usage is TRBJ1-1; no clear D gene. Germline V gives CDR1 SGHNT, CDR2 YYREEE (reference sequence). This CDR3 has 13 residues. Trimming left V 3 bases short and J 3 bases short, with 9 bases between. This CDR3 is CASSSGLHTEAFF. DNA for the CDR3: TGTGCCAGCAGCTCCGGACTACACACTGAAGCTTTCTTT.

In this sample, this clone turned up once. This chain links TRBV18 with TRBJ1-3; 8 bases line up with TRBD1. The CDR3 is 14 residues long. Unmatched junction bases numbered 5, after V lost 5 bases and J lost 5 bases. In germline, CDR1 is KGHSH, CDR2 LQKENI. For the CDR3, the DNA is TGTGCCAGCTCAGAGACAGGGGTTCGAAACACCATATATTTT. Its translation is CASSETGVRNTIYF.

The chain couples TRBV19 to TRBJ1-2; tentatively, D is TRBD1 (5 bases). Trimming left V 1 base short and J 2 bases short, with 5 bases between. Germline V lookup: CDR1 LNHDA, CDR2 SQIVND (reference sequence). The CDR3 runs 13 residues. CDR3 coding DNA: TGTGCCAGTAGTATAGCAGGGAACTATGGCTACACCTTC. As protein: CASSIAGNYGYTF.

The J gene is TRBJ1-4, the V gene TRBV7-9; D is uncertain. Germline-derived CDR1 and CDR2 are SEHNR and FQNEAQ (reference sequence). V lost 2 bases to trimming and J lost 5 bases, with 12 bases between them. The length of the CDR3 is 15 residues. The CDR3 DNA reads TGTGCCAGCAGCTTATCTGCGACGGTAAATGAAAAACTGTTTTTT. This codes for CASSLSATVNEKLFF.

The CDR3 region is CASSWDGTNSPLHF. The CDR3, as DNA: TGTGCCAGCAGTTGGGACGGAACCAATTCACCCCTCCACTTT. This chain links TRBV6-1 with TRBJ1-6, with a weak D call TRBD1 (5 bases). Germline V gives CDR1 MNHNS, CDR2 SASEGT. The CDR3 sequence is 14 residues long. Trimming took off 5 bases at V and 7 bases at J, with 12 bases between the two ends.

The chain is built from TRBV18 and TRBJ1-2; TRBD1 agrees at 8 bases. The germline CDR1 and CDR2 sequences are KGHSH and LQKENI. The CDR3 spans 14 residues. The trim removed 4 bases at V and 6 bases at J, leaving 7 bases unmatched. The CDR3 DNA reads TGTGCCAGCTCACAACTACAGGGGGACCATGGCTACACCTTC. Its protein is CASSQLQGDHGYTF.

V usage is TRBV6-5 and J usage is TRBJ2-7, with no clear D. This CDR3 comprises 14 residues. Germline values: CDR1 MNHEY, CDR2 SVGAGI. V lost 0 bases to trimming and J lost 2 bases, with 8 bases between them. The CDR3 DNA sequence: TGTGCCAGCAGTTACTCAGGCGGCCCCTACGAGCAGTACTTC. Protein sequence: CASSYSGGPYEQYF.

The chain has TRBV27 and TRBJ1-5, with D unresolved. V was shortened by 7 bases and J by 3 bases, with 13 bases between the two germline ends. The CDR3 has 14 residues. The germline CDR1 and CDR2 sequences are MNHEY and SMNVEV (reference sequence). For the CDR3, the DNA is TGTGCCAGCAAGGAAGGAGACTTCAATCAGCCCCAGCATTTT. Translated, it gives CASKEGDFNQPQHF.

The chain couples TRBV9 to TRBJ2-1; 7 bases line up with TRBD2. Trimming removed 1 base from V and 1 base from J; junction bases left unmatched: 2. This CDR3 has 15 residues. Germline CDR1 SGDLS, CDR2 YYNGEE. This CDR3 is CASSVLAESYNEQFF. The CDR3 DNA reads TGTGCCAGCAGCGTACTAGCGGAATCCTACAATGAGCAGTTCTTC.